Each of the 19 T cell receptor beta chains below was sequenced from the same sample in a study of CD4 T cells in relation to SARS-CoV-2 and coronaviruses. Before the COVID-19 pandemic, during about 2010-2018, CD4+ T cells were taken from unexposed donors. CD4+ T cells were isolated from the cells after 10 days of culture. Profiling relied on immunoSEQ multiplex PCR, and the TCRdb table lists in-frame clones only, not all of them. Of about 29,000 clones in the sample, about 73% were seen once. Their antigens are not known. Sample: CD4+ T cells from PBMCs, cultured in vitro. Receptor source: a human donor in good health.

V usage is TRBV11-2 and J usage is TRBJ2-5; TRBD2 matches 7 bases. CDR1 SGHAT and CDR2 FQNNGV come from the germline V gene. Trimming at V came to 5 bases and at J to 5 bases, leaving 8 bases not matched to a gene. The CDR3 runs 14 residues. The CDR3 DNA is TGTGCCAGCAGCCCCCTCTGGGGGGGGGAGACCCAGTACTTC. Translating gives CASSPLWGGETQYF. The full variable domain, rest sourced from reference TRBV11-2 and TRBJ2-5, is EAGVAQSPRYKIIEKRQSVAFWCNPISGHATLYWYQQILGQGPKLLIQFQNNGVVDDSQLPKDRFSAERLKGVDSTLKIQPAKLEDSAVYLCASSPLWGGETQYFGPGTRLLVL.

CDR3 DNA sequence: TGTGCCAGCAGCCCCGGGGAGGGGAGGAACATTCAGTACTTC. Its protein is CASSPGEGRNIQYF. The rearrangement joins TRBV9 to TRBJ2-4; TRBD2 matches at 7 bases. J was trimmed by 7 bases and V by 4 bases; bases with no gene match: 8. The CDR3 spans 14 residues. Per the germline V gene, CDR1 is SGDLS and CDR2 is YYNGEE.

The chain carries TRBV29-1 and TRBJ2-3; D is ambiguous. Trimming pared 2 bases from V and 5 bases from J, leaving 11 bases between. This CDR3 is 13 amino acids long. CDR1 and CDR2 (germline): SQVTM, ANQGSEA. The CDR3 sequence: CSVEWLFLDTQYF. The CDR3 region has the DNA TGCAGCGTTGAATGGCTTTTTCTAGATACGCAGTATTTT.

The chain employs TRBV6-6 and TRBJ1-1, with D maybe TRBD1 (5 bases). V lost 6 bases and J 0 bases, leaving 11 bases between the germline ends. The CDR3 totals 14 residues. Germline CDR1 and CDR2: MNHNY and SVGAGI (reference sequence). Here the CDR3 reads CASRSGTVNTEAFF. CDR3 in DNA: TGTGCCAGCAGATCCGGGACCGTGAACACTGAAGCTTTCTTT.

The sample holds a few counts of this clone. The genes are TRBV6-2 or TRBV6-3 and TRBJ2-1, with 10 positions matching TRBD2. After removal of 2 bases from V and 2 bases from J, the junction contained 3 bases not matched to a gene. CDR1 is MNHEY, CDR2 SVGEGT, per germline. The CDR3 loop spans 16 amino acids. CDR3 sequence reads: CASSYVSGRAYNEQFF. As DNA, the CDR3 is TGTGCCAGCAGTTACGTGAGCGGGAGGGCCTACAATGAGCAGTTCTTC.

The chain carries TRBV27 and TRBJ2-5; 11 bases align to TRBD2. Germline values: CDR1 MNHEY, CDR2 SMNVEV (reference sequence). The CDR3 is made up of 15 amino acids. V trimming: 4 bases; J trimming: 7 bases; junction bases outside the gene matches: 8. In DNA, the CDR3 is TGTGCCAGCAGTTCCCCTAGCGGGGGGTCAGGGACCCAGTACTTC. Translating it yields CASSSPSGGSGTQYF.

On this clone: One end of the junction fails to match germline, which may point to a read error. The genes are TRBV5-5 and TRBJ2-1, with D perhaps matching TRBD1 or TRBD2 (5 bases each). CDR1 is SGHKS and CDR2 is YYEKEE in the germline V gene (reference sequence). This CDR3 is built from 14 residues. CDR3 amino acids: CASSPIPETTLGVF. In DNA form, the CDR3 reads TGTGCCAGCAGCCCGATACCCGAGACTACTCTGGGGGTCTTC.

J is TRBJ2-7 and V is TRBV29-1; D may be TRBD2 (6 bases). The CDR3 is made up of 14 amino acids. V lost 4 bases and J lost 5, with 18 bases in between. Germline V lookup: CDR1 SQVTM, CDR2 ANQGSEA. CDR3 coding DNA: TGCAGCGTTGCCGGCGGGACCGGTTCCGACGAGCAGTACTTC. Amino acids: CSVAGGTGSDEQYF.

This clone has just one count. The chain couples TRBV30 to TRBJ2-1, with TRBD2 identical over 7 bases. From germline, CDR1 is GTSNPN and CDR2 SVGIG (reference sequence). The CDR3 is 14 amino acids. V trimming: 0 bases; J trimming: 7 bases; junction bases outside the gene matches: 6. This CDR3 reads CAWSVLLAANEQFF. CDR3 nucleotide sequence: TGTGCCTGGAGTGTATTGCTAGCGGCTAATGAGCAGTTCTTC.

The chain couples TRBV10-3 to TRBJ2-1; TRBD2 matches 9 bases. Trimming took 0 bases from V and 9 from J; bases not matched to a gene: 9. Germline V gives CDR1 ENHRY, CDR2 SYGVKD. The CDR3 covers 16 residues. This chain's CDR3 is CAISESLSGGKGEQFF. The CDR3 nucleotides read TGTGCCATCAGTGAGTCACTAAGCGGGGGGAAGGGTGAGCAGTTCTTC.

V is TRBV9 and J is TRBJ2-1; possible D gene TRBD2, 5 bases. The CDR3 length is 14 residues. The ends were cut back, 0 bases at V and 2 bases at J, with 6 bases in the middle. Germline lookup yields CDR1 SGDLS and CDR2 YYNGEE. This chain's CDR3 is CASSVGTPYNEQFF. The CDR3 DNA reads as TGTGCCAGCAGCGTAGGGACTCCCTACAATGAGCAGTTCTTC.

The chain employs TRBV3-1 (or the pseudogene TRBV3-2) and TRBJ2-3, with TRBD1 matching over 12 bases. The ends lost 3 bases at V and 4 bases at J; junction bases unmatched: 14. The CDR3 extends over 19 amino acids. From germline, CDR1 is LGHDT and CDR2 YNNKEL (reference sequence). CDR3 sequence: CASSHPEGPRDRGPDTQYF. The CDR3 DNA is TGTGCCAGCAGCCATCCCGAGGGCCCCCGGGACAGGGGGCCAGATACGCAGTATTTT.

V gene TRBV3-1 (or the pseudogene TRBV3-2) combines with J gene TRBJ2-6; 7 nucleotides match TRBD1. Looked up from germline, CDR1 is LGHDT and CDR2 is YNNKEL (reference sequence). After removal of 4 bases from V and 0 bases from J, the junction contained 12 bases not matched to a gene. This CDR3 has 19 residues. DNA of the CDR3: TGTGCCAGCAGCCCCCCCGGGACAGTTCGAAGCTCTGGGGCCAACGTCCTGACTTTC. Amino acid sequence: CASSPPGTVRSSGANVLTF.

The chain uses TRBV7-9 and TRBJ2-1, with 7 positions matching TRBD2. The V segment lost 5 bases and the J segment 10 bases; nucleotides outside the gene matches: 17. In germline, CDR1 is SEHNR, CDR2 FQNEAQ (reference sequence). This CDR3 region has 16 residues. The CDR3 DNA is TGTGCCAGCAGCCCCCGCCCCATGCGGGGGTCTTCCGAGCAGTTCTTC. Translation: CASSPRPMRGSSEQFF.

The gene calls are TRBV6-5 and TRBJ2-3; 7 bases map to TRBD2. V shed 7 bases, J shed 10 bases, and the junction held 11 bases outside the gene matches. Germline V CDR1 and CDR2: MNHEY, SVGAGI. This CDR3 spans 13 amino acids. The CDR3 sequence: CASTLGAGEAQYF. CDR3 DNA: TGTGCCAGCACCCTTGGGGCGGGAGAGGCGCAGTATTTT.

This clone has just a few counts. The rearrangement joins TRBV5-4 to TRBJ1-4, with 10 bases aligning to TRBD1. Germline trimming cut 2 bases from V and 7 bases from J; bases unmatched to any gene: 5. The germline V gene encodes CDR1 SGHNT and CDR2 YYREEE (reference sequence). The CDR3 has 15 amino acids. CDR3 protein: CASSFRQGAVEKLFF. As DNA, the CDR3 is TGTGCCAGCAGCTTCCGACAGGGGGCGGTTGAAAAACTGTTTTTT.

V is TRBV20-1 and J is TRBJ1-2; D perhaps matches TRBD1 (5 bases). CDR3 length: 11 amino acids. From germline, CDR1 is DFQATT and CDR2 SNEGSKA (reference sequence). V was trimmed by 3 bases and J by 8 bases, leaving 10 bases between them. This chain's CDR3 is CSAREGRGYTF. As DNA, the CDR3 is TGCAGTGCTAGGGAGGGGCGAGGCTACACCTTC.

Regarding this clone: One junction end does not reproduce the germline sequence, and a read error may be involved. DNA of the CDR3: TGCGCTAGCAGCTTGGGGCAGGGCCCTAATTCACCCCTCCACTTT. It codes for CASSLGQGPNSPLHF. This sequence joins TRBV5-1 and TRBJ1-6, with a possible D match to TRBD1 (5 bases). The V gene's germline CDR1 is SGHRS and CDR2 YFSETQ. CDR3 length equals 15 residues.

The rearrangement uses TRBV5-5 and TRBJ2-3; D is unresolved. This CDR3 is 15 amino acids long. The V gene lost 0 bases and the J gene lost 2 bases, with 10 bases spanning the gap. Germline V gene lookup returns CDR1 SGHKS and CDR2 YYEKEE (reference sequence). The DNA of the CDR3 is TGTGCCAGCAGCTTGGCCCTAGAGCTCACAGATACGCAGTATTTT. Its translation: CASSLALELTDTQYF.